This paragraph covers one TCR beta chain sequence. Assay used: immunoSEQ multiplex PCR; TCRdb lists only in-frame clones, some missing. This sample has some 96,000 clones, with more than 85% found just once. This entry comes from a study of blood T cell repertoires in COVID-19. Whole-study context: Sample material is recorded as cDNA or gDNA derived from T cells, B-cell-depleted T cells, or PBMCs.

Material: peripheral blood. The receptor was isolated from a man aged 25-45 years in a cohort sampled during active COVID-19.

CDR3 amino acids: CASSIQGAYNEQFF. In nucleotides, the CDR3 is TGTGCCAGCAGCATCCAAGGGGCCTACAATGAGCAGTTCTTC. The chain recombines TRBV28 with TRBJ2-1; D is possibly TRBD1 (5 bases). This CDR3 is built from 14 residues. The germline V gene has CDR1 MDHEN and CDR2 SYDVKM. The ends were cut back, 6 bases at V and 2 bases at J, with 11 bases in the middle.